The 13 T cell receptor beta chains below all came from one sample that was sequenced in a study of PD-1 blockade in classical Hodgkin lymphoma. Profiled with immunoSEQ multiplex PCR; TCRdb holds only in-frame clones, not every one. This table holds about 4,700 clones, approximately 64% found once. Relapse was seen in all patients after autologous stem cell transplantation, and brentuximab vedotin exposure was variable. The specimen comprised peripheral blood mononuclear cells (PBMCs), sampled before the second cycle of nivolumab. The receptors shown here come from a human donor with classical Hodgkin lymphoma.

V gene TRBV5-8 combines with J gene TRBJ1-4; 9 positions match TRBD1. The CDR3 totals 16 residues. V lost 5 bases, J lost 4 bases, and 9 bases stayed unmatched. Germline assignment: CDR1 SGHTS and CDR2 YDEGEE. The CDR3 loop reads CASRPRTGVSNEKLFF. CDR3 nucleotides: TGTGCCAGCAGACCCCGGACAGGGGTCAGTAATGAAAAACTGTTTTTT.

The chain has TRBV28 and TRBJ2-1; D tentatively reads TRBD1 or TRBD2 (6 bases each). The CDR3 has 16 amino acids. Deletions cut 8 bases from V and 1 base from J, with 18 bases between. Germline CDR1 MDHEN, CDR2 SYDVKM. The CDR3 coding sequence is TGTGCCAGCCTTCACGGAGGGGGGAGATCCTACAATGAGCAGTTCTTC. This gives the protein CASLHGGGRSYNEQFF.

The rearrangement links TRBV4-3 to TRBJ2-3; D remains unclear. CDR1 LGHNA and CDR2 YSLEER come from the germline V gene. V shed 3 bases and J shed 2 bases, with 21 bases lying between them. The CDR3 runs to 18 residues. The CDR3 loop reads CASSQDIGVPSLTDTQYF. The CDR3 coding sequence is TGCGCCAGCAGCCAGGATATTGGGGTCCCCTCACTCACAGATACGCAGTATTTT.

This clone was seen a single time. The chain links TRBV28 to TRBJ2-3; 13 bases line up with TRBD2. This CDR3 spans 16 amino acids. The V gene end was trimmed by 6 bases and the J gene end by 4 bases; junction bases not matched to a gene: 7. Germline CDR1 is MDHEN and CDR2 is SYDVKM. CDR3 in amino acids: CASSQLAGGLADTQYF. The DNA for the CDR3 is TGTGCCAGCAGCCAACTAGCGGGAGGGCTGGCAGATACGCAGTATTTT.

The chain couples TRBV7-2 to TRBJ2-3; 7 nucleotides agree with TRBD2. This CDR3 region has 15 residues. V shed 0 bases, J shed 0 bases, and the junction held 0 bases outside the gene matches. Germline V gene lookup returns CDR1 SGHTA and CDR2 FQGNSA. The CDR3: CASSLAGGSTDTQYF. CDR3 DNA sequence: TGTGCCAGCAGCTTAGCGGGGGGGAGCACAGATACGCAGTATTTT.

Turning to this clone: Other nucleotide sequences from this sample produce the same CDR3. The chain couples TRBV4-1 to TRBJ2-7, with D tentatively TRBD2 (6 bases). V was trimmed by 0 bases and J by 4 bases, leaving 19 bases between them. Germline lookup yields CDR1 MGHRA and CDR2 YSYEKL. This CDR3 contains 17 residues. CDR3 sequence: CASSQEGLGGRGYEQYF. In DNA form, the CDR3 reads TGCGCCAGCAGCCAAGAAGGATTAGGAGGCCGGGGGTACGAGCAGTACTTC.

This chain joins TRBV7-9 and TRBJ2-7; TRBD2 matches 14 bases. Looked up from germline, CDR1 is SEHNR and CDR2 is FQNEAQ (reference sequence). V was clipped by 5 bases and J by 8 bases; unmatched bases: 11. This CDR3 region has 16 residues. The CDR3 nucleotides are TGTGCCAGCAGCCAACAACAAGGGACTAGCGGGGGAAAGCAGTACTTC. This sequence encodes CASSQQQGTSGGKQYF.

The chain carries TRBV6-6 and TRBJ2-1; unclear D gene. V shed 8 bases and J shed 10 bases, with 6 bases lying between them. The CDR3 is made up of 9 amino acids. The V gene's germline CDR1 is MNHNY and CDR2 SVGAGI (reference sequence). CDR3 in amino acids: CASGLEQFF. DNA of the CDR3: TGTGCCAGCGGGCTGGAGCAGTTCTTC.

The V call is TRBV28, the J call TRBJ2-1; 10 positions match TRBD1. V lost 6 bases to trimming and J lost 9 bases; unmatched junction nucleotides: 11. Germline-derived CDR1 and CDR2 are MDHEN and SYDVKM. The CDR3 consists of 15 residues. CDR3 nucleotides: TGTGCCAGCAGCCAAACCGGGACAGGGGTGAGTGAGCAGTTCTTC. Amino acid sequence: CASSQTGTGVSEQFF.

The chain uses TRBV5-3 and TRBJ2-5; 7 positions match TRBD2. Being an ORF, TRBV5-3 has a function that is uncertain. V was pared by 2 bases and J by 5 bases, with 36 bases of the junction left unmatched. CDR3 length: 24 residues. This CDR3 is CARSFAANLGTTKFEACFLETQYF. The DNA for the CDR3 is TGTGCCAGAAGCTTTGCGGCTAACCTCGGGACTACGAAGTTCGAAGCTTGCTTTTTGGAGACCCAGTACTTC.

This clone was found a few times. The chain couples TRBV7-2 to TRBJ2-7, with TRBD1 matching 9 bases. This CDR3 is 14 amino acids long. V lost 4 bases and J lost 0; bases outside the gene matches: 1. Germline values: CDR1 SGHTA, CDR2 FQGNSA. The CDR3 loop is CASSYRGLSYEQYF. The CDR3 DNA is TGTGCCAGCAGCTACAGGGGGCTCTCCTACGAGCAGTACTTC.

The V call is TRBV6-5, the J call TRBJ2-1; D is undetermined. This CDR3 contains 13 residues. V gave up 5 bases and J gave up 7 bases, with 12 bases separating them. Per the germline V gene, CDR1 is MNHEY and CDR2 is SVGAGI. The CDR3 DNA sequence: TGTGCCAGCAGTCCAGTATTGGGTAATGAGCAGTTCTTC. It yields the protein CASSPVLGNEQFF.

DNA of the CDR3: TGTGCCAGCAGCGTTTCGTGGACAGCTAACTATGGCTACACCTTC. Its translation: CASSVSWTANYGYTF. This chain uses TRBV2 with TRBJ1-2, with D perhaps matching TRBD1 (6 bases). Trimming shortened V by 6 bases and J by 0 bases, and 14 bases separated the two germline ends. Germline CDR1 SNHLY, CDR2 FYNNEI. The CDR3 totals 15 residues.